The clone carrying this T cell receptor beta chain showed up just a few times. Its antigen is not identified. Per the germline V gene, CDR1 is SGDLS and CDR2 is YYNGEE. The CDR3 loop spans 13 amino acids. Trimming pared 3 bases from V and 4 bases from J, leaving 10 bases between. This specimen comes from a study of T-cell memory formation after mild COVID-19. General study findings and limits: Clones shrinking from day 15 to 85 showed even CD4/CD8 mixes; later expanders tilted CD4+. For contracting clones, CD4+ ones sat mainly in CM and EM, CD8+ in EMRA. Prior to infection, memory already included some responding clones, suggesting cross-reactive memory joined.

Barcoded TCR alpha and TCR beta cDNA libraries with UMIs came from 5'RACE using constant-segment primers. TCRdb ran MiXCR on the 5' RACE reads and lists one entry per CDR3 protein. Here the sample spans some 190,000 distinct CDR3 sequences, 16% being singletons. V is TRBV9 and J is TRBJ1-2, with D uncertain. The sample taken for sequencing was PBMCs or a T cell subset sorted from them (not recorded which). This TCR came from an adult woman who had mild COVID-19 (a few samples of this study predate the infection). Cell type and time point are not known. The CDR3 spells CASSGDGPYGYTF. For the CDR3, the DNA is TGTGCCAGCAGCGGCGACGGCCCCTATGGCTACACCTTC. The variable domain in full, with the rest retrieved from reference TRBV9 and TRBJ1-2, is DSGVTQTPKHLITATGQRVTLRCSPRSGDLSVYWYQQSLDQGLQFLIQYYNGEERAKGNILERFSAQQFPDLHSELNLSSLELGDSALYFCASSGDGPYGYTFGSGTRLTVV.